One T cell receptor beta chain is described in this entry. This CDR3 has 13 amino acids. Germline CDR1 reads GTSNPN; CDR2 reads SVGIG (reference sequence). Trimming removed 4 bases from V and 6 bases from J, with 14 bases in between. The data derive from a study of regulatory T cells in long-lasting Graves disease. Sequencing libraries for TCR beta were prepared with iRepertoire HTBI primers and Arm-PCR of CDR3 regions. TCRdb reanalysed the multiplex PCR reads using MiXCR and keeps one entry per CDR3 protein. Of around 400,000 distinct CDR3 sequences in the sample, 15% were seen once. Time point in this sample: newly diagnosed GD, antithyroid drugs for less than 3 months. After RNA was extracted from PBMCs, the TCR library was made from it. The same sample was also studied in work on T cells in Graves' hyperthyroidism and ophthalmopathy.

V and J are TRBV30 and TRBJ2-3, with D possibly being TRBD1 (6 bases). The input for sequencing was peripheral blood mononuclear cells (PBMCs), taken at new diagnosis, from a patient treated with antithyroid drugs. This receptor was taken from a woman between 40 and 50 years old with Graves disease. Here the CDR3 reads CAWTGDLGDTQYF. In nucleotides, the CDR3 is TGTGCCTGGACAGGGGATTTAGGGGATACGCAGTATTTT.